The sequence of this T cell receptor (beta chain) was determined in a study of T-cell reconstitution after alpha-beta-depleted transplantation in children. Broader study findings: Surviving thymic progenitors and recipient T cells were the source of high TCRbeta diversity at day 60 in some patients. Several hundred expanded graft clones reportedly gave rise to the alpha-beta T cells present about two months after transplant. T-cell numbers and diversity one year post-transplant derived largely from freshly generated T cells.

A word on this clonotype: Its specificity is unknown.

Unique molecular identifiers were used to barcode this TCRbeta library. TCRdb ran MiXCR on the PCR reads and lists one entry per CDR3 protein. The sample holds almost 600,000 distinct CDR3 sequences, 20% to 30% seen once. Germline trimming cut 4 bases from V and 2 bases from J; bases unmatched to any gene: 5. The CDR3 is 15 amino acids. CDR1 and CDR2 from the germline V gene are SGHTA and FQGNSA. The sequences come from PBMCs, collected before TCRalphabeta/CD19-depleted stem cell transplant. The rearrangement uses TRBV7-2 and TRBJ2-5; 9 nucleotides match TRBD2. This TCR was sampled from a boy under two years old with Wiskott-Aldrich syndrome, due to receive a stem cell transplant. This CDR3 reads CASSSPGLAQETQYF. Here the CDR3 DNA reads TGTGCCAGCAGCTCGCCGGGACTAGCACAAGAGACCCAGTACTTC.